Shown below are 11 T cell receptor beta chains from a single sample sequenced in a study of blood T cell repertoires in COVID-19. Profiled with immunoSEQ multiplex PCR; TCRdb holds only in-frame clones, not every one. This table has hundreds of thousands of clones, just under 90% appearing once. The material sequenced was PBMCs or T cells enriched from blood (not recorded which). The receptors stem from a man aged 50-59 years who had been exposed to COVID-19.

CDR3 loop: CASSLNRGRSQYTF. In DNA, the CDR3 is TGTGCCAGCAGCTTAAACAGGGGCCGGAGCCAGTACACCTTC. The chain has TRBV7-9 and TRBJ1-2; 7 bases are shared with TRBD1. CDR3 length: 14 residues. With V trimmed by 2 bases and J by 11 bases, 11 bases remained unmatched. Germline assignment: CDR1 SEHNR and CDR2 FQNEAQ (reference sequence).

The DNA of the CDR3 is TGTGCCACCAGTGATCCGACCGGGACACCAACCGGGGAGCTGTTTTTT. Protein: CATSDPTGTPTGELFF. The chain couples TRBV24-1 to TRBJ2-2; TRBD1 might be the D (6 bases). The CDR3 length is 16 residues. The V end was cut by 3 bases, the J end by 5 bases, with 15 bases between. Per germline, CDR1 KGHDR and CDR2 SFDVKD.

This chain uses TRBV15 with TRBJ2-1; D perhaps matches TRBD2 (6 bases). Trimming stripped 4 bases from V and 2 bases from J, with 12 bases between. The CDR3 loop spans 15 amino acids. Germline CDR1 and CDR2: LNHNV and YYDKDF (reference sequence). CDR3 nucleotide sequence: TGTGCCACCAGCAAAGTAGGGAGGACCTACAATGAGCAGTTCTTC. Protein product: CATSKVGRTYNEQFF. Full variable domain (remainder filled in from reference TRBV15 and TRBJ2-1): DAMVIQNPRYQVTQFGKPVTLSCSQTLNHNVMYWYQQKSSQAPKLLFHYYDKDFNNEADTPDNFQSRRPNTSFCFLDIRSPGLGDTAMYLCATSKVGRTYNEQFFGPGTRLTVL.

The rearrangement uses TRBV7-9 and TRBJ1-4; D is undetermined. The length of the CDR3 is 15 residues. The germline gives CDR1 SEHNR, CDR2 FQNEAQ (reference sequence). With 5 bases removed from V and 8 bases from J, the gap between germline ends came to 18 bases. The CDR3 bases are TGTGCCAGCAGCCCCGGCGCGGTGATCGGGGAAAAACTGTTTTTT. It specifies CASSPGAVIGEKLFF.

This clone was observed once. V is TRBV5-1 and J is TRBJ1-2, with 9 bases identical to TRBD1. The CDR3 length is 17 residues. Germline CDR1 reads SGHRS; CDR2 reads YFSETQ. J lost 5 bases, V lost 0 bases, and 11 bases had no gene match. The chain's CDR3 is CASSLDVRGQGWYGYTF. The CDR3 region has the DNA TGCGCCAGCAGCTTGGATGTTCGGGGACAGGGTTGGTATGGCTACACCTTC.

The chain is built from TRBV5-1 and TRBJ1-1, with D possibly being TRBD1 (6 bases). Between the trimmed V and J ends, which lost 0 bases and 0 bases, there was a span of 12 bases. Germline V gives CDR1 SGHRS, CDR2 YFSETQ. The CDR3 has 16 amino acids. The CDR3 protein is CASSLGGQNMNTEAFF. For the CDR3, the DNA is TGCGCCAGCAGCTTGGGTGGACAGAACATGAACACTGAAGCTTTCTTT.

V gene TRBV6-4 combines with J gene TRBJ2-1; possible D gene TRBD1, 6 bases. The germline CDR1 and CDR2 sequences are MRHNA and SNTAGT. The CDR3 length is 13 residues. V shed 3 bases and J shed 6 bases, with 9 bases lying between them. The CDR3 is CASSEEGGNEQFF. As DNA, the CDR3 is TGTGCCAGCAGTGAGGAAGGGGGCAATGAGCAGTTCTTC.

The chain joins TRBV11-2 to TRBJ1-6; TRBD1 agrees at 9 bases. The germline CDR1 and CDR2 sequences are SGHAT and FQNNGV. Trimming cost V 5 bases and J 8 bases; bases outside gene matches: 7. CDR3 length: 15 amino acids. The CDR3 DNA reads as TGTGCCAGCAGCCCCTGGACAGGGGTGGATTCACCCCTCCACTTT. Translating gives CASSPWTGVDSPLHF.

The genes are TRBV19 and TRBJ2-2; D is possibly TRBD1 (5 bases). Germline V lookup: CDR1 LNHDA, CDR2 SQIVND (reference sequence). V lost 4 bases and J lost 4, with 10 bases in between. This CDR3 comprises 14 residues. The CDR3 DNA follows: TGTGCCAGTAGTACGAAGACAGCCACCGGGGAGCTGTTTTTT. Translated, it gives CASSTKTATGELFF.

The V call is TRBV19, the J call TRBJ1-2, with a possible D match to TRBD1 (5 bases). Germline V lookup: CDR1 LNHDA, CDR2 SQIVND (reference sequence). The germline V and J ends were trimmed by 8 bases and 3 bases, with 19 bases remaining between them. This CDR3 spans 15 amino acids. CDR3 bases: TGTGCCAGTCTCGGGACTGCCGAGGAGTACTATGGCTACACCTTC. Its protein is CASLGTAEEYYGYTF.

V is TRBV5-1 and J is TRBJ1-1; TRBD1 matches at 8 bases. V gave up 0 bases and J gave up 1 base; unmatched junction bases: 2. Germline CDR1 SGHRS, CDR2 YFSETQ. There are 15 residues in the CDR3. CDR3 DNA sequence: TGCGCCAGCAGCTTGGAACAGGGGGGGAACACTGAAGCTTTCTTT. Protein product: CASSLEQGGNTEAFF.